This TCR beta chain was captured in a study of blood T cell repertoires in COVID-19. Across the whole study: Spain, Italy and the United States supplied samples that represented acute and convalescent COVID-19. The analysed material was cDNA or gDNA that came from T cells, B-cell-depleted T cells, or PBMCs.

The CDR3 totals 14 residues. After removal of 0 bases from V and 5 bases from J, the junction contained 5 bases not matched to a gene. Germline V CDR1 and CDR2: SGDLS, YYNGEE. Data came from immunoSEQ multiplex PCR; TCRdb stores just in-frame clones and leaves some out. Here the sample spans approximately 210,000 clones, about 90% being singletons. The chain links TRBV9 to TRBJ2-7; 7 nucleotides agree with TRBD2. The clonotype originates from a man younger than 40 with acute or convalescent COVID-19. The sample consisted of peripheral blood. Written as DNA, the CDR3 is TGTGCCAGCAGCGTAGGCCCCGGACTAGACGAGCAGTACTTC. Its protein is CASSVGPGLDEQYF.